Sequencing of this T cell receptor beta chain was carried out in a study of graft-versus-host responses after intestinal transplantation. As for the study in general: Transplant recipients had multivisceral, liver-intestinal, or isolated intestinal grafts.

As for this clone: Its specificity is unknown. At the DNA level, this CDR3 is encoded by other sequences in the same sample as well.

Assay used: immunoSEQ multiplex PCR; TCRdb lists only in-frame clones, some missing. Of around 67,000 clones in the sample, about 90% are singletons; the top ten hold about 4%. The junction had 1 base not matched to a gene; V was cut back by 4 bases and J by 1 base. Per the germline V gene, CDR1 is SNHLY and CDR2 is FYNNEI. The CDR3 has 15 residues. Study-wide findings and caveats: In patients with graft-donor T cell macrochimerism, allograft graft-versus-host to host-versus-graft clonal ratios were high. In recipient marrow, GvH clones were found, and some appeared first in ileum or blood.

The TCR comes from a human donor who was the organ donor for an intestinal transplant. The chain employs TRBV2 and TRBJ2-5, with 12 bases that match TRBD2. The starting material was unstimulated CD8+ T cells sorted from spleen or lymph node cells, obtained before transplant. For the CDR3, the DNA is TGTGCCAGCAGTGGACTAGCGGGGGCCCAAGAGACCCAGTACTTC. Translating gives CASSGLAGAQETQYF.